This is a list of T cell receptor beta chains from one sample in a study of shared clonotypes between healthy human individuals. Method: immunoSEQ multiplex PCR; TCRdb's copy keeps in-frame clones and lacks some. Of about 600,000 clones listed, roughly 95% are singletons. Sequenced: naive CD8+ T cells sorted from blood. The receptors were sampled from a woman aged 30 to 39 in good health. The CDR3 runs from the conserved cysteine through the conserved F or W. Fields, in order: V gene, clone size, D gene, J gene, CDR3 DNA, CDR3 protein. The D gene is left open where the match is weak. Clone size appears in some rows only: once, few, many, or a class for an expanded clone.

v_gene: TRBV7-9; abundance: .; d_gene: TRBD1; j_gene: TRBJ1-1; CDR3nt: TGTGCCAGCAGCTTCAAGGGGACAGGGGACACTGAAGCTTTCTTT; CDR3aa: CASSFKGTGDTEAFF
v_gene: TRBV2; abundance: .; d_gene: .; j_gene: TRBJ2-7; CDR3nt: TGTGCCAGCATCTATCAGCCGACCTCCTACGAGCAGTACTTC; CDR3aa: CASIYQPTSYEQYF
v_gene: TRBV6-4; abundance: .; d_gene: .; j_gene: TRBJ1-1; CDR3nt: TGTGCCAGCAGTCCAAGCCCCAACACTGAAGCTTTCTTT; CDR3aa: CASSPSPNTEAFF
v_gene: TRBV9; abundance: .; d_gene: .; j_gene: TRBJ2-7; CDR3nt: TGTGCCAGCAGCCCGGACTTATTCTACGAGCAGTACTTC; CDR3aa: CASSPDLFYEQYF
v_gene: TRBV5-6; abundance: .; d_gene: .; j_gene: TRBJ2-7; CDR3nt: TGTGCCAGCAGCTTGAAGCACAGGGACTACGAGCAGTACTTC; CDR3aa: CASSLKHRDYEQYF
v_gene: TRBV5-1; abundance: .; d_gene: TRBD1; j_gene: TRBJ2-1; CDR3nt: TGCGCCAGCAGCTTGGCCGGGACAGGGCACAATGAGCAGTTCTTC; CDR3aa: CASSLAGTGHNEQFF
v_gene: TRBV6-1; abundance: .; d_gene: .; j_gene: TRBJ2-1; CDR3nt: TGTGCCAAAAACGGGTCCTGCCCTCACAATGAGCAGTTCTTC; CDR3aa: CAKNGSCPHNEQFF
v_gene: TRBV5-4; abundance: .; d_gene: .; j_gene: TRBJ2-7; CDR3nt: TGTGCCAGCAGCTTTAGCGGCAGCTCCTACGAGCAGTACTTC; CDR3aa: CASSFSGSSYEQYF
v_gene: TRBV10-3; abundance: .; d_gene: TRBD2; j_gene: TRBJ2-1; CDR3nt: TGTGCCATCGAGGCGCCTAGCGGGAACAATGAGCAGTTCTTC; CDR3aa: CAIEAPSGNNEQFF
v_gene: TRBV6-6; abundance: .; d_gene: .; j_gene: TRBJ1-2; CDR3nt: TGTGCCAGCAGTTACTCTCCGCTAAACTATGGCTACACCTTC; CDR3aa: CASSYSPLNYGYTF
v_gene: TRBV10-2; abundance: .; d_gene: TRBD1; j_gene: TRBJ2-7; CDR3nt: TGCGCCAGCAGAGATACAGGGGTGCAGTACTTC; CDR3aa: CASRDTGVQYF
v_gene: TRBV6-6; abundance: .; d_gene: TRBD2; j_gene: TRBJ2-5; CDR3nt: TGTGCCAGCAGTTTCTCGTTGGGGGGGATGGAGACCCAGTACTTC; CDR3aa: CASSFSLGGMETQYF
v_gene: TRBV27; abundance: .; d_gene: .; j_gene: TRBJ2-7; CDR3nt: TGTGCCAGCAGTTTGGCAGTCTCCTACGAGCAGTACTTC; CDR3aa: CASSLAVSYEQYF
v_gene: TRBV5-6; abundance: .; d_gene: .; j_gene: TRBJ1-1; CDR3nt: TGTGCCAGCAGCGAAGGGAGCGCTGAAGCTTTCTTT; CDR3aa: CASSEGSAEAFF
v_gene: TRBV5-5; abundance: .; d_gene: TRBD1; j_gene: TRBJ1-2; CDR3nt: TGTGCCAGCAGTCCCGGACAGGCCGCCTATGGCTACACCTTC; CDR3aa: CASSPGQAAYGYTF
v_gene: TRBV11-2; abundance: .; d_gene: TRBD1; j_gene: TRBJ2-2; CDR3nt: TGTGCCAGCAGCTTTTTCACAGGGGCCGGGGAGCTGTTTTTT; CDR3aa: CASSFFTGAGELFF
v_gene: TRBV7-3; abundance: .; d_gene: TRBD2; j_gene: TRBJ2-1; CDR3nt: TGTGCCAGCAGCCCCCCCGGGGGGAATGAGCAGTTCTTC; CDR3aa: CASSPPGGNEQFF
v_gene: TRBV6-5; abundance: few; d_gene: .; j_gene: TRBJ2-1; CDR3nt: TGTGCCAGCAGTTTCCGGAGGCTAGTCAGTAATGAGCAGTTCTTC; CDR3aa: CASSFRRLVSNEQFF
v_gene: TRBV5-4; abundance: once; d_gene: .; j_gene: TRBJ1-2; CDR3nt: TGTGCCAGCAGCCAGGGATGGGAGAGGAGCTACACCTTC; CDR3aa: CASSQGWERSYTF
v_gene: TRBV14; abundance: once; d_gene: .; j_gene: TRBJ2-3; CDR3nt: TGTGCCAGCAGCCAAGAATGGGTTGCCGGGGCCCGGCGGGATTTT; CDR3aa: CASSQEWVAGARRDF
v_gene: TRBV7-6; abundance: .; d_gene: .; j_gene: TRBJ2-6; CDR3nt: TGTGCCAGCAGCTACGGCTTTCGAGGGGCCAACGTCCTGACTTTC; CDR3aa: CASSYGFRGANVLTF
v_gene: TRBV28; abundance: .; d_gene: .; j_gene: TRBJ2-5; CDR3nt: TGTGCCAGCAGTTTAGGAGAGCTCCAAGAGACCCAGTACTTC; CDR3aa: CASSLGELQETQYF
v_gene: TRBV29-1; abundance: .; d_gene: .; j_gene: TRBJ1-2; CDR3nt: TGCAGCGTTGAAGAACTGGGAACGCGTGGCTACACCTTC; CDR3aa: CSVEELGTRGYTF
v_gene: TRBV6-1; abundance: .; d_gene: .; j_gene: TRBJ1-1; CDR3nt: TGTGCCAGCAGTGAAGCCCGAGGGGTGAACACTGAAGCTTTCTTT; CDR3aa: CASSEARGVNTEAFF
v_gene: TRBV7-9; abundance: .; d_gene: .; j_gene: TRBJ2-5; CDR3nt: TGTGCCAGCAGCTTATTCTTACGGGCCCAAGAGACCCAGTACTTC; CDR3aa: CASSLFLRAQETQYF
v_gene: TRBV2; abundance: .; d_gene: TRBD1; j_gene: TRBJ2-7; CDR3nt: TGTGCCAGCAGTGAAGGGATGACAGGGGGCCCCTTCCCCTACGAGCAGTACTTC; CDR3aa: CASSEGMTGGPFPYEQYF
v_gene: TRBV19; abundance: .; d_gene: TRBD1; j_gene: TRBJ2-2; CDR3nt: TGTGCCAGTAGCCTCCGGGACAGATCTTCGAACACCGGGGAGCTGTTTTTT; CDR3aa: CASSLRDRSSNTGELFF
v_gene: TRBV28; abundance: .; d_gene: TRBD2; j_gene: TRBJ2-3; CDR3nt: TGTGCCAGCAGTTACACAGCGGGACTAGATACGCAGTATTTT; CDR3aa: CASSYTAGLDTQYF
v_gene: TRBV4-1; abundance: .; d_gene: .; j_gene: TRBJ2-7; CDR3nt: TGCGCCAGCAGCCTGGGGCAGGGGACCTACGAGCAGTACTTC; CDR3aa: CASSLGQGTYEQYF
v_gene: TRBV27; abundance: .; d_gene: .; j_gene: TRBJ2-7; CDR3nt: TGTGCCAGCAGTTTCGGAGGGTACGAGCAGTACTTC; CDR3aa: CASSFGGYEQYF
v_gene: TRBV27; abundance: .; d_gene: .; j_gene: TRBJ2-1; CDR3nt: TGTGCCAGCAGTTTAATTCGTGTGAAGGGGAATGAGCAGTTCTTC; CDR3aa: CASSLIRVKGNEQFF
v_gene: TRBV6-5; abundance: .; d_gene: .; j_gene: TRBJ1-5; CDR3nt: TGTGCCAGCACTAAGGCCGCAGGGAGGGATCAGCCCCAGCATTTT; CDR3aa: CASTKAAGRDQPQHF
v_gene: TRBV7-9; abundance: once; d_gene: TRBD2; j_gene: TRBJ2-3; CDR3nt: TGTGCCAGCAGCTTTCTAGCGGGGGACACAGATACGCAGTATTTT; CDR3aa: CASSFLAGDTDTQYF
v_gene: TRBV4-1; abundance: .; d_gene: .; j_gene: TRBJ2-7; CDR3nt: TGCGCCAGCAGCCTTGAAAGGGGGTACGAGCAGTACTTC; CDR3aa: CASSLERGYEQYF
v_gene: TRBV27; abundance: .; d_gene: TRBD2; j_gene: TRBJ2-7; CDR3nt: TGTGCCAGCAGTTTACAGCGGGGCACCTACGAGCAGTACTTC; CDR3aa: CASSLQRGTYEQYF
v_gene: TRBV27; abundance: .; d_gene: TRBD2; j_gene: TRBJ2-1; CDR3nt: TGTGCCAGCAGCAGCGGGACTAGCGGGTACAATGAGCAGTTCTTC; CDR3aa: CASSSGTSGYNEQFF
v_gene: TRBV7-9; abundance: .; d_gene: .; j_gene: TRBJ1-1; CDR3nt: TGTGCCAGCAGACCCGGGGGCACTGAAGCTTTCTTT; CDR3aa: CASRPGGTEAFF
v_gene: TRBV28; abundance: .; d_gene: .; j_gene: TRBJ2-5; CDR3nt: TGTGCCACGACCGGGGGTTACCAAGAGACCCAGTACTTC; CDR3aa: CATTGGYQETQYF
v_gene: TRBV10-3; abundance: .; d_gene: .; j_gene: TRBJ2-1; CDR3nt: TGTGCCATCAGTGAGGTACCCCGCTATAGCAATGAGCAGTTCTTC; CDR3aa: CAISEVPRYSNEQFF
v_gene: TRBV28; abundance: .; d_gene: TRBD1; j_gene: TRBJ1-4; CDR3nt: TGTGCCAGCGGCGACAGGGGCCATAATGAAAAACTGTTTTTT; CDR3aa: CASGDRGHNEKLFF
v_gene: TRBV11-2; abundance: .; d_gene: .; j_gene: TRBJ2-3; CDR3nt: TGTGCCAGCAGCCTCATAGCGAGCGGAAGCACAGATACGCAGTATTTT; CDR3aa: CASSLIASGSTDTQYF
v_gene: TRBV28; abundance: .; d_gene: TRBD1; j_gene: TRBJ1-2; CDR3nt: TGTGCCAGCAGTTTATTCGGGACAGGGGGAGGCTACACCTTC; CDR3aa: CASSLFGTGGGYTF
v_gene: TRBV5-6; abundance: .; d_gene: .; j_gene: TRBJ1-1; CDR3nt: TGTGCCAGCAGCTCGAGGGCCACTGAAGCTTTCTTT; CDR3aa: CASSSRATEAFF